The 22 T cell receptor beta chains below come from one sample, sequenced in a study of siplizumab effects on memory and regulatory T cells. Measured with immunoSEQ multiplex PCR; TCRdb has only the in-frame clones, and not every one. Of tens of thousands of clones listed, about 98% are singletons. The source material was naive CD8+ T cells sorted from blood. The receptors shown here come from a human donor in good health.

The chain links TRBV30 to TRBJ2-7, with D perhaps matching TRBD1 or TRBD2 (5 bases each). CDR3 length equals 15 residues. V lost 3 bases, J lost 3 bases, and 18 bases lay in between. In germline, CDR1 is GTSNPN, CDR2 SVGIG (reference sequence). The CDR3 is CAWSPGVVGGYEQYF. CDR3 in DNA: TGTGCCTGGAGCCCAGGCGTGGTTGGGGGCTACGAGCAGTACTTC.

The CDR3 here is CASSQEPGQGDEQYF. In nucleotides, the CDR3 is TGCGCCAGCAGCCAAGAACCGGGACAGGGAGACGAGCAGTACTTC. J is TRBJ2-7 and V is TRBV4-1; TRBD1 matches 9 bases. The CDR3 is made up of 15 amino acids. J was trimmed by 5 bases and V by 0 bases; bases with no gene match: 5. Germline V gene lookup returns CDR1 MGHRA and CDR2 YSYEKL.

The genes are TRBV5-8 and TRBJ2-3, with D perhaps assigned TRBD1 or TRBD2 (5 bases each). Between the trimmed V and J ends, which lost 4 bases and 0 bases, there was a span of 15 bases. This CDR3 region has 16 residues. Germline V lookup: CDR1 SGHTS, CDR2 YDEGEE. CDR3 residues: CASSMGVLGSTDTQYF. CDR3 in DNA: TGTGCCAGCAGCATGGGGGTTCTAGGGAGCACAGATACGCAGTATTTT.

This clone has a single count. The rearrangement uses TRBV9 and TRBJ2-1; 9 positions agree with TRBD2. Germline assignment: CDR1 SGDLS and CDR2 YYNGEE. The V gene end was trimmed by 4 bases and the J gene end by 0 bases; junction bases not matched to a gene: 11. CDR3 length equals 18 residues. CDR3 in amino acids: CASSLPTGTSSSYNEQFF. DNA of the CDR3: TGTGCCAGCAGCCTTCCTACCGGGACTAGCAGCTCCTACAATGAGCAGTTCTTC.

The rearrangement joins TRBV29-1 to TRBJ2-2; 10 positions match TRBD1. CDR1 and CDR2 (germline): SQVTM, ANQGSEA. The V gene end was trimmed by 5 bases and the J gene end by 4 bases; junction bases not matched to a gene: 1. The CDR3 is made up of 13 amino acids. The CDR3 bases are TGCAGCGTTCGACAGGGGGCCACCGGGGAGCTGTTTTTT. This sequence encodes CSVRQGATGELFF.

In its sample, this clone was seen once. This chain connects TRBV7-9 to TRBJ2-7, with D possibly being TRBD1 or TRBD2 (5 bases each). The germline V gene encodes CDR1 SEHNR and CDR2 FQNEAQ (reference sequence). V lost 5 bases, J lost 0 bases, and 14 bases lay in between. The CDR3 extends over 15 amino acids. The DNA for the CDR3 is TGTGCCAGCAGCCCAGGGTGGGGGTCCTCCTACGAGCAGTACTTC. This sequence encodes CASSPGWGSSYEQYF.

The chain employs TRBV4-1 and TRBJ2-1; TRBD2 agrees at 9 bases. The CDR3 totals 14 residues. Trimming at V came to 1 base and at J to 9 bases, leaving 4 bases not matched to a gene. CDR1 and CDR2 from the germline V gene are MGHRA and YSYEKL. The CDR3 DNA is TGCGCCAGCAGCCAAGCGCCAGCGGGAGGTGAGCAGTTCTTC. Residues: CASSQAPAGGEQFF.

About this clone itself: Other DNA variants within this sample encode the same CDR3. CDR3 bases: TGTGCCAGCAGCTTGGTGCAAGCGGGAGGGACGCTATCGGGTGAGCAGTTCTTC. The encoded protein is CASSLVQAGGTLSGEQFF. The V and J genes are TRBV7-3 and TRBJ2-1, with 10 nucleotides matching TRBD2. Germline trimming cut 3 bases from V and 9 bases from J; bases unmatched to any gene: 17. This CDR3 contains 18 residues. Germline V gives CDR1 SGHTA, CDR2 FQGTGA.

The V gene is TRBV6-1, the J gene TRBJ2-7; 8 bases are shared with TRBD2. This CDR3 has 15 amino acids. With V trimmed by 3 bases and J by 1 base, 5 bases remained unmatched. Germline lookup yields CDR1 MNHNS and CDR2 SASEGT. This CDR3 is CASSDLVAGSYEQYF. The CDR3 DNA is TGTGCCAGCAGTGATTTGGTAGCGGGATCCTACGAGCAGTACTTC.

The CDR3: CASSPDGGSYNEQFF. In DNA form, the CDR3 reads TGCGCCAGCAGCCCGGACGGGGGCTCCTACAATGAGCAGTTCTTC. The V call is TRBV5-1, the J call TRBJ2-1, with TRBD2 as a possible D gene (6 bases). The CDR3 length is 15 residues. The germline V and J ends were trimmed by 4 bases and 0 bases, with 11 bases remaining between them. Per the germline V gene, CDR1 is SGHRS and CDR2 is YFSETQ.

The gene calls are TRBV12-5 and TRBJ1-5; D possibly corresponds to TRBD1 (5 bases). The V gene's germline CDR1 is LGHNT and CDR2 FRNRAP. CDR3 length: 14 amino acids. V was shortened by 1 base and J by 5 bases, with 9 bases between the two germline ends. The CDR3 region is CASGLAQGHQPQHF. The CDR3 DNA reads as TGTGCTAGTGGTTTGGCCCAGGGCCATCAGCCCCAGCATTTT. Full variable domain (missing parts from reference TRBV12-5 and TRBJ1-5): DARVTQTPRHKVTEMGQEVTMRCQPILGHNTVFWYRQTMMQGLELLAYFRNRAPLDDSGMPKDRFSAEMPDATLATLKIQPSEPRDSAVYFCASGLAQGHQPQHFGDGTRLSIL.

This chain connects TRBV27 to TRBJ2-7, with D uncertain. V was pared by 0 bases and J by 4 bases, with 7 bases between. The CDR3 sequence is 13 residues long. The V gene's germline CDR1 is MNHEY and CDR2 SMNVEV (reference sequence). CDR3 amino acids: CASSLSEKYEQYF. CDR3 nucleotide sequence: TGTGCCAGCAGTTTATCGGAAAAGTACGAGCAGTACTTC.

The rearrangement uses TRBV2 and TRBJ2-1, with TRBD2 matching over 7 bases. This CDR3 has 13 amino acids. J lost 4 bases, V lost 7 bases, and 4 bases had no gene match. Germline CDR1 is SNHLY and CDR2 is FYNNEI. The CDR3 bases are TGTGCCAGCACGAGCGGGGTTTACAATGAGCAGTTCTTC. The encoded protein is CASTSGVYNEQFF.

The CDR3 nucleotides read TGTGCCAGCAGCTTCGAGAACACCGGGGAGCTGTTTTTT. Protein product: CASSFENTGELFF. The chain combines TRBV25-1 with TRBJ2-2, with D unclear. The V end lost 6 bases, the J end lost 1 base, and 6 bases lay between the germline ends. CDR1 is MGHDK and CDR2 is SYGVNS in the germline V gene. The CDR3 extends over 13 amino acids.

This sequence joins TRBV15 and TRBJ2-2, with a weak D call TRBD2 (5 bases). Trimming took off 0 bases at V and 5 bases at J, with 10 bases between the two ends. The CDR3 extends over 15 amino acids. CDR1 is LNHNV and CDR2 is YYDKDF in the germline V gene (reference sequence). CDR3 sequence reads: CATSRDRTGTGELFF. The CDR3 region has the DNA TGTGCCACCAGCAGAGATCGGACGGGGACCGGGGAGCTGTTTTTT.

The genes are TRBV9 and TRBJ2-1; D is perhaps TRBD1 or TRBD2 (6 bases each). V lost 4 bases and J lost 4, with 18 bases in between. This CDR3 has 16 amino acids. Germline V gene data show CDR1 as SGDLS and CDR2 as YYNGEE. CDR3 sequence reads: CASSPGGRGVYNEQFF. DNA of the CDR3: TGTGCCAGCAGCCCTGGGGGCCGCGGGGTTTACAATGAGCAGTTCTTC.

The CDR3: CASRSERTANTEAFF. The CDR3 DNA follows: TGCGCCAGCAGAAGCGAAAGGACAGCGAACACTGAAGCTTTCTTT. The rearrangement uses TRBV4-1 and TRBJ1-1, with D possibly TRBD1 on 6 matching bases. The V end lost 6 bases, the J end lost 1 base, and 15 bases lay between the germline ends. Germline assignment: CDR1 MGHRA and CDR2 YSYEKL. The CDR3 has 15 residues.

The gene calls are TRBV30 and TRBJ1-5; D call uncertain. This CDR3 comprises 14 residues. Per germline, CDR1 GTSNPN and CDR2 SVGIG (reference sequence). V lost 0 bases and J 6 bases, leaving 12 bases between the germline ends. CDR3 in DNA: TGTGCCTGGAGTGTATCCGGGTATATTCAGCCCCAGCATTTT. Translation: CAWSVSGYIQPQHF. Complete variable domain (other parts from reference TRBV30 and TRBJ1-5): SQTIHQWPATLVQPVGSPLSLECTVEGTSNPNLYWYRQAAGRGLQLLFYSVGIGQISSEVPQNLSASRPQDRQFILSSKKLLLSDSGFYLCAWSVSGYIQPQHFGDGTRLSIL.

The chain is built from TRBV27 and TRBJ2-7, with 7 bases matching TRBD2. V shed 0 bases and J 5 bases; nucleotides not matched to a gene: 4. The CDR3 covers 14 residues. The V gene's germline CDR1 is MNHEY and CDR2 SMNVEV (reference sequence). As DNA, the CDR3 is TGTGCCAGCAGTTTATCGAGGACTAGTCACGAGCAGTACTTC. It yields the protein CASSLSRTSHEQYF.

This chain joins TRBV9 and TRBJ2-1; maybe TRBD2 (8 bases). V lost 3 bases and J 8 bases, leaving 24 bases between the germline ends. Germline CDR1 reads SGDLS; CDR2 reads YYNGEE. CDR3 length: 17 amino acids. For the CDR3, the DNA is TGTGCCAGCAGCGCCCAGGGGGGCAGCGGGAGAGGGGATGAGCAGTTCTTC. Its protein product is CASSAQGGSGRGDEQFF.

J is TRBJ2-2 and V is TRBV27; D gene unclear. Trimming took 4 bases from V and 3 from J, leaving 3 bases between them. CDR3 length: 12 residues. The germline V gene has CDR1 MNHEY and CDR2 SMNVEV (reference sequence). The chain's CDR3 is CASSSHTGELFF. CDR3 DNA: TGTGCCAGCAGTTCTCACACCGGGGAGCTGTTTTTT.

V and J are TRBV20-1 and TRBJ2-1; D remains unclear. V lost 3 bases and J 6 bases, leaving 6 bases between the germline ends. Per germline, CDR1 DFQATT and CDR2 SNEGSKA (reference sequence). This CDR3 is 11 amino acids long. CDR3 nucleotide sequence: TGCAGTGCTAGTCACAGCAATGAGCAGTTCTTC. This gives the protein CSASHSNEQFF.